A single sample gave rise to the 3 T cell receptor beta chains below, sequenced in a study of T cells after yellow fever vaccination. TCRdb itself ran the 5' RACE reads through MiXCR, one entry per CDR3 protein. Of a few hundred thousand distinct CDR3 sequences listed, less than 20% were seen once; the top ten hold roughly 17%. The sequencing here drew on PBMCs, taken 4 to 5 days after the first yellow fever vaccination. These receptors all come from a man aged 18 to 29 who received the YFV17D yellow fever vaccine.

The V gene is TRBV20-1, the J gene TRBJ2-3; 9 nucleotides align to TRBD2. This CDR3 comprises 14 residues. From germline, CDR1 is DFQATT and CDR2 SNEGSKA (reference sequence). Germline trimming cut 7 bases from V and 2 bases from J; bases unmatched to any gene: 7. The CDR3 loop is CSVSSGEYTDTQYF. For the CDR3, the DNA is TGCAGTGTTTCTAGCGGGGAATACACAGATACGCAGTATTTT.

V usage is TRBV5-1 and J usage is TRBJ2-3, with D hard to call. Germline V CDR1 and CDR2: SGHRS, YFSETQ. V lost 2 bases and J lost 3, with 10 bases in between. The CDR3 runs 14 residues. The CDR3, as DNA: TGCGCCAGCAGCTTTACGTTGGGGACAGATACGCAGTATTTT. As protein: CASSFTLGTDTQYF. The complete variable domain, with remaining parts taken from reference TRBV5-1 and TRBJ2-3, reads KAGVTQTPRYLIKTRGQQVTLSCSPISGHRSVSWYQQTPGQGLQFLFEYFSETQRNKGNFPGRFSGRQFSNSRSEMNVSTLELGDSALYLCASSFTLGTDTQYFGPGTRLTVL.

In its sample, this clonotype was seen a few times. The chain joins TRBV5-3 to TRBJ2-7; the match to TRBD1 covers 11 bases. TRBV5-3 is given ORF status, its function remaining uncertain. CDR3 length equals 14 residues. With 4 bases clipped from V and 6 bases from J, the junction kept 6 bases outside the gene matches. The CDR3 reads CARSRGQGAGEQYV. CDR3 nucleotides: TGTGCCAGAAGCCGAGGACAGGGGGCGGGCGAGCAGTACGTC.